The entry below gives a single T cell receptor beta chain sequence along with its context. This may stem from a read error, because a much larger clone lies one nucleotide away. The V and J ends lost 1 base and 7 bases, in that order; junction bases with no gene match: 10. Germline-derived CDR1 and CDR2 are KGHSH and LQKENI. This CDR3 is 16 amino acids long. This specimen comes from a study of T-cell reconstitution after alpha-beta-depleted transplantation in children. Unique molecular identifiers were used to barcode this TCRbeta library. TCRdb redid the calling of the PCR reads with MiXCR, one entry per CDR3 protein. Of about half a million distinct CDR3 sequences listed, approximately 12% were seen once; the top ten hold approximately 5.4%.

The chain joins TRBV18 to TRBJ2-5; 9 nucleotides line up with TRBD1. The TCR was taken from a human donor who donated a stem cell graft to a child with combined immunodeficiency. The specimen comprised PBMCs from the stem cell graft donor, sampled from the stem cell graft. CDR3 coding DNA: TGTGCCAGCTCACCACGGACAGGGGCGTCTAGAGCGACCCAGTACTTC. As protein: CASSPRTGASRATQYF.